This T cell receptor beta chain comes out of a study of TIL therapy for anti-PD-1-resistant metastatic lung cancer. Whole-study context: Median patient age was around 50, ranging about 38-75 years. A few tumors were EGFR-mutant and two were ALK-rearranged.

The libraries were made with immunoSEQ v3. Clones were sequenced by immunoSEQ multiplex PCR, and TCRdb holds only the in-frame ones, with some missing. The sample has about 26,000 clones, approximately 77% seen once. Regarding time point: pre-treatment sample, taken before nivolumab and TIL therapy. The tumor samples were excised metastases, mostly pleural nodules or supraclavicular lymph nodes. Stage 4 NSCLC adults joined between late 2017 and January 2020. This sequence originates from a person between 25 and 80 years old with non-small cell lung cancer. The sequences come from tumor tissue, collected at baseline.

CDR3 protein: CASSETGTGGLNYGYTF. CDR3 in DNA: TGTGCCAGCAGTGAGACCGGGACAGGGGGCCTCAACTATGGCTACACCTTC. The V gene is TRBV6-1, the J gene TRBJ1-2; 12 nucleotides match TRBD1. The CDR3 sequence is 17 residues long. Germline CDR1 is MNHNS and CDR2 is SASEGT. J was trimmed by 2 bases and V by 3 bases; bases with no gene match: 7.